This T cell receptor (beta chain) derives from a study of T cells expressing NK-cell markers. About the research overall: One of eight sequenced donors was HCMV-seronegative; the other seven were seropositive.

TCRdb derives one entry per CDR3 protein from the 5' RACE reads, leaving out DNA. This listing includes about 460,000 distinct CDR3 sequences. Study observations and caveats: Unclear, still, was the HCMV specificity of the expanded NKG2C+ T cell clones.

Turning to this clonotype: Its antigen is unidentified.

This CDR3 spans 11 amino acids. Looked up from germline, CDR1 is SQVTM and CDR2 is ANQGSEA. Input material: blood T cells: a sorted CD56 or NKG2C T cell subset, CD4+ or CD8+ T cells, or bulk PBMC T cells (not recorded which). V and J are TRBV29-1 and TRBJ2-7; absent DNA, TCRdb's TRBD1 call cannot be checked. This receptor was taken from a woman in her forties or fifties in good health. The CDR3 here is CSVSRGYEQYF.